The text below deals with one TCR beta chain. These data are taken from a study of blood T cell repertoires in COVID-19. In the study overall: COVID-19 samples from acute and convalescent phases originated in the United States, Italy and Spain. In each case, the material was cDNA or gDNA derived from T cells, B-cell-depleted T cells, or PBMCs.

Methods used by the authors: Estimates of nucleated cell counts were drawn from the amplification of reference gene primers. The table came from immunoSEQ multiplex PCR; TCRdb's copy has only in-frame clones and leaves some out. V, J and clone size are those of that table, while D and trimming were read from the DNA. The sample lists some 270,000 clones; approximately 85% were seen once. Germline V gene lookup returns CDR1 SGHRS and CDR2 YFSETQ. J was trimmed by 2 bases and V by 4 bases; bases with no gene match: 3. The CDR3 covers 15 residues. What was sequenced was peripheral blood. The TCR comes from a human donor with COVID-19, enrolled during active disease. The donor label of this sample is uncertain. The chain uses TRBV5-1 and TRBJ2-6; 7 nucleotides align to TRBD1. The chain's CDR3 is CASSDGTAGANVLTF. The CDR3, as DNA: TGCGCCAGCAGCGACGGGACAGCTGGGGCCAACGTCCTGACTTTC.